These 12 T cell receptor beta chains came from one sample sequenced in a study of cytomegalovirus exposure and HLA in healthy donors. Primers for the PCR totalled 60 Vbeta and 13 Jbeta. Measured with immunoSEQ multiplex PCR; TCRdb has only the in-frame clones, and not every one. In the table there are around 89,000 clones, 65% to 80% of which are singletons. Specimen: PBMCs. Receptors were obtained from a man between 35 and 55 years old in good health and CMV-seronegative.

The V and J genes are TRBV6-1 and TRBJ2-1, with D hard to call. CDR1 is MNHNS and CDR2 is SASEGT in the germline V gene. The CDR3 has 16 residues. With 2 bases removed from V and 7 bases from J, the gap between germline ends came to 18 bases. The CDR3 region is CASSETLNPPRNEQFF. DNA of the CDR3: TGTGCCAGCAGTGAAACCCTCAACCCCCCGAGGAATGAGCAGTTCTTC.

This clone occurred a few times. The chain uses TRBV30 and TRBJ1-2; 7 positions match TRBD1. Germline trimming cut 0 bases from V and 0 bases from J; bases unmatched to any gene: 10. Germline CDR1 reads GTSNPN; CDR2 reads SVGIG (reference sequence). This CDR3 has 17 residues. The CDR3 nucleotides are TGTGCCTGGAGTGTAGGAGGGGGCGGACGGGCTAACTATGGCTACACCTTC. Encoded protein: CAWSVGGGGRANYGYTF.

The J gene is TRBJ1-1, the V gene TRBV7-3; D is perhaps TRBD1 (6 bases). CDR3 size: 15 residues. Deletions cut 1 base from V and 8 bases from J, with 17 bases between. Germline CDR1 is SGHTA and CDR2 is FQGTGA. The CDR3 loop reads CASSLNYGAGEEAFF. The CDR3 DNA sequence: TGTGCCAGCAGCTTAAATTACGGGGCAGGGGAGGAAGCTTTCTTT.

The chain combines TRBV25-1 with TRBJ2-1; the match to TRBD1 covers 8 bases. CDR3 length: 12 residues. The germline gives CDR1 MGHDK, CDR2 SYGVNS. CDR3 protein: CGTGGPFNEQFF. In nucleotides, the CDR3 is TGTGGCACAGGGGGGCCTTTTAATGAGCAGTTCTTC.

DNA for the CDR3: TGTGCCAGCAGCCCTTGGGGGGGGGCGCAGGATCAGCCCCAGCATTTT. Its protein is CASSPWGGAQDQPQHF. This sequence joins TRBV7-6 and TRBJ1-5, with D perhaps matching TRBD1 (6 bases). The CDR3 runs 16 residues. Trimming took 5 bases from V and 5 from J, leaving 19 bases between them. CDR1 is SGHVS and CDR2 is FNYEAQ in the germline V gene.

The V call is TRBV6-1, the J call TRBJ2-1, with 9 nucleotides matching TRBD2. V lost 7 bases and J lost 1; bases outside the gene matches: 5. Germline V lookup: CDR1 MNHNS, CDR2 SASEGT. The CDR3 covers 15 residues. The CDR3 loop is CASTGGGVSYNEQFF. The CDR3 nucleotides are TGTGCCAGCACGGGCGGGGGGGTATCCTACAATGAGCAGTTCTTC.

This chain's CDR3 is CASSPAEGARPGELFF. In DNA form, the CDR3 reads TGTGCCAGCAGCCCCGCAGAGGGGGCAAGGCCCGGGGAGCTGTTTTTT. J is TRBJ2-2 and V is TRBV13; 7 nucleotides align to TRBD1. Trimming removed 5 bases from V and 6 bases from J; junction bases left unmatched: 12. CDR1 and CDR2 (germline): PRHDT, FYEKMQ (reference sequence). The CDR3 is 16 amino acids. Looking up the rest from reference TRBV13 and TRBJ2-2 gives the full variable domain: AAGVIQSPRHLIKEKRETATLKCYPIPRHDTVYWYQQGPGQDPQFLISFYEKMQSDKGSIPDRFSAQQFSDYHSELNMSSLELGDSALYFCASSPAEGARPGELFFGEGSRLTVL.

This chain uses TRBV28 with TRBJ2-1, with 8 bases identical to TRBD2. This CDR3 has 15 amino acids. Germline V CDR1 and CDR2: MDHEN, SYDVKM. The V segment lost 3 bases and the J segment 5 bases; nucleotides outside the gene matches: 6. The CDR3 bases are TGTGCCAGCAGTTTCCCGGGACTAGGAAACAATGAGCAGTTCTTC. Its translation is CASSFPGLGNNEQFF.

In its sample, this clone was seen once. Additional DNA sequences in this sample encode the identical CDR3. The chain combines TRBV7-3 with TRBJ2-2; D remains ambiguous. Germline loops: CDR1 SGHTA, CDR2 FQGTGA. V was shortened by 5 bases and J by 6 bases, with 13 bases between the two germline ends. The CDR3 runs to 14 residues. CDR3 nucleotides: TGTGCCAGCAGCCTCCGAGTGGTGGCCGGGGAGCTGTTTTTT. Amino acid sequence: CASSLRVVAGELFF.

The CDR3: CASSEGQGLYYEQYF. In DNA, the CDR3 is TGTGCCAGCAGCGAAGGACAGGGGCTTTACTACGAGCAGTACTTC. The chain carries TRBV6-6 and TRBJ2-7, with TRBD1 identical over 9 bases. The V segment lost 6 bases and the J segment 3 bases; nucleotides outside the gene matches: 9. Germline CDR1 reads MNHNY; CDR2 reads SVGAGI (reference sequence). The CDR3 totals 15 residues.

The CDR3 spells CASSVGGRGGYNEQFF. CDR3 sequence (DNA): TGTGCCAGCAGCGTAGGAGGGCGGGGGGGGTACAATGAGCAGTTCTTC. J is TRBJ2-1 and V is TRBV9; 9 bases are shared with TRBD2. The CDR3 length is 16 residues. Germline V CDR1 and CDR2: SGDLS, YYNGEE. Trimming cost V 0 bases and J 4 bases; bases outside gene matches: 5.

This clone showed up just a few times. The chain joins TRBV2 to TRBJ1-2; unclear D gene. Looked up from germline, CDR1 is SNHLY and CDR2 is FYNNEI. The CDR3 runs 13 residues. V lost 2 bases and J lost 1, with 5 bases in between. The DNA for the CDR3 is TGTGCCAGCAGTGAACACAGTAACTATGGCTACACCTTC. Encoded protein: CASSEHSNYGYTF. Full variable domain (rest looked up from reference TRBV2 and TRBJ1-2): EPEVTQTPSHQVTQMGQEVILRCVPISNHLYFYWYRQILGQKVEFLVSFYNNEISEKSEIFDDQFSVERPDGSNFTLKIRSTKLEDSAMYFCASSEHSNYGYTFGSGTRLTVV.